This T cell receptor (beta chain) was found in a study of shared clonotypes between healthy human individuals. Looking at the study overall: The donors, a couple of women and a few men, were aged 18 to 49.

The naive CD8 fraction comprised CD45RO-negative cells positively selected for CCR7 and excluded terminally differentiated effector memory CD45RA+ cells. Using immunoSEQ multiplex PCR, the repertoire was profiled, and TCRdb retains in-frame clones only, with some absent. Of around 560,000 clones listed, 85% to 95% were seen once; the top ten hold around 0.11%. About this clone: Its cognate antigen is unknown.

V lost 5 bases and J lost 6; bases outside the gene matches: 5. CDR3 length: 16 amino acids. Per germline, CDR1 MNHEY and CDR2 SMNVEV (reference sequence). Whole-study results and caveats: Specimens sampled were limited to blood, with tissue repertoires likely differing.

Specimen: naive CD8+ T cells sorted from blood. The source of this sequence is a woman aged 25 to 39 in good health. This chain links TRBV27 with TRBJ2-2, with TRBD2 identical over 14 bases. Here the CDR3 reads CASSAGTSGSSGELFF. The CDR3 bases are TGTGCCAGCAGTGCCGGGACTAGCGGGAGTTCCGGGGAGCTGTTTTTT.